This TCR beta chain originates from a study of CD8+ T cells in alopecia areata. This clone has only a few counts. Its matching antigen is unknown. General study results and limits: Affected lesional scalp, above all in alopecia totalis/universalis, was more clonal than normal scalp. Scalp clonality decreased significantly with tofacitinib, and so did expanded CD8+ clones among the top 100.

Sequencing relied on a cDNA template that was reverse transcribed from extracted RNA. Assay used: immunoSEQ multiplex PCR; TCRdb lists only in-frame clones, some missing. Here the sample spans fewer than 250,000 clones, around 60% being singletons. Documented treatment: oral pan-JAK inhibitor, 5-10 mg twice daily. Those with alopecia areata gave lesional scalp punch biopsies and peripheral blood. The clonotype originates from a human donor with alopecia areata. The specimen was CD4+ T cells sorted from blood, collected at week 4, from a patient treated with tofacitinib.

The CDR3: CSDQTSTRGGAQYF. CDR3 sequence (DNA): TGCAGCGACCAGACAAGCACTCGAGGGGGCGCCCAGTACTTC. This sequence joins TRBV29-1 and TRBJ2-5; TRBD1 agrees at 7 bases. This CDR3 is built from 14 residues. V lost 7 bases to trimming and J lost 9 bases; unmatched junction nucleotides: 17. Germline CDR1 reads SQVTM; CDR2 reads ANQGSEA.